Following are 30 T cell receptor beta chains from one sample sequenced in a study of blood T cell repertoires in COVID-19. Generated by immunoSEQ multiplex PCR, the TCRdb table keeps only in-frame clones and is missing some. Counted here are over 60,000 clones, 89% occurring once; the ten biggest clones make up around 10%. Sample: peripheral blood. The receptors were gathered from a man older than 75 with acute or convalescent COVID-19.

The gene calls are TRBV19 and TRBJ1-3, with no clear D. The CDR3 sequence is 14 residues long. CDR1 and CDR2 from the germline V gene are LNHDA and SQIVND (reference sequence). The V end was cut by 3 bases, the J end by 2 bases, with 8 bases between. CDR3 nucleotides: TGTGCCAGTAGTATTCCACAACCTGGAAACACCATATATTTT. Translation gives CASSIPQPGNTIYF. The full variable domain, its missing parts supplied by reference TRBV19 and TRBJ1-3, is DGGITQSPKYLFRKEGQNVTLSCEQNLNHDAMYWYRQDPGQGLRLIYYSQIVNDFQKGDIAEGYSVSREKKESFPLTVTSAQKNPTAFYLCASSIPQPGNTIYFGEGSWLTVV.

The V gene is TRBV12-3 or TRBV12-4, the J gene TRBJ2-1; 7 bases line up with TRBD1. V lost 5 bases to trimming and J lost 12 bases; unmatched junction nucleotides: 4. The CDR3 covers 11 residues. CDR3 nucleotide sequence: TGTGCCAGCAGTCTCCGACAGGGGCAGTTCTTC. Translated: CASSLRQGQFF.

The chain joins TRBV2 to TRBJ2-3; D remains unclear. This CDR3 has 12 residues. The germline gives CDR1 SNHLY, CDR2 FYNNEI. V was cut by 7 bases and J by 0 bases, with 5 bases left in between. This CDR3 is CASKTSTDTQYF. The CDR3 DNA sequence: TGTGCCAGCAAGACTAGCACAGATACGCAGTATTTT.

The chain is built from TRBV11-2 and TRBJ2-5; 7 bases are a match to TRBD2. There are 15 residues in the CDR3. V was clipped by 2 bases and J by 3 bases; unmatched bases: 6. Germline loops: CDR1 SGHAT, CDR2 FQNNGV. This CDR3 reads CASSLMSGEKETQYF. In nucleotides, the CDR3 is TGTGCCAGCAGCTTAATGAGCGGGGAGAAAGAGACCCAGTACTTC.

The chain couples TRBV12-3 or TRBV12-4 to TRBJ1-2; maybe TRBD1 (6 bases). The V gene lost 5 bases and the J gene lost 4 bases, with 11 bases spanning the gap. The CDR3 runs to 13 residues. The DNA for the CDR3 is TGTGCCAGCAGTGACCGGGACACCTATGGCTACACCTTC. Translation: CASSDRDTYGYTF.

The rearrangement joins TRBV2 to TRBJ2-7; perhaps TRBD2 as D (6 bases). This CDR3 is built from 12 residues. V lost 5 bases to trimming and J lost 5 bases, with 10 bases between them. In germline, CDR1 is SNHLY, CDR2 FYNNEI. DNA of the CDR3: TGTGCCAGCAGTCTAGCGAGAAACGAGCAGTACTTC. As protein: CASSLARNEQYF.

This clone has only one observation. This sequence joins TRBV18 and TRBJ2-3; the match to TRBD1 covers 8 bases. Germline V CDR1 and CDR2: KGHSH, LQKENI. This CDR3 has 16 residues. J lost 0 bases, V lost 4 bases, and 6 bases had no gene match. The CDR3 nucleotides are TGTGCCAGCTCACTCGGACAGGGTGGGAGCACAGATACGCAGTATTTT. Translation gives CASSLGQGGSTDTQYF.

The chain uses TRBV15 and TRBJ1-3; 7 bases line up with TRBD1. Germline values: CDR1 LNHNV, CDR2 YYDKDF (reference sequence). The CDR3 has 19 amino acids. V trimming: 5 bases; J trimming: 1 base; junction bases outside the gene matches: 17. The CDR3 DNA follows: TGTGCCACCAGCGGGGCCTCTCGCTACAGGGGTGAATCTGGAAACACCATATATTTT. Its translation is CATSGASRYRGESGNTIYF.

The chain uses TRBV10-2 and TRBJ2-5; 12 bases fit TRBD2. The CDR3 is made up of 17 amino acids. After removal of 1 base from V and 4 bases from J, the junction contained 7 bases not matched to a gene. CDR1 is WSHSY and CDR2 is SAAADI in the germline V gene. CDR3: CASSEWETSGRGETQYF. CDR3 nucleotides: TGCGCCAGCAGTGAGTGGGAGACTAGCGGGAGAGGAGAGACCCAGTACTTC.

J is TRBJ2-5 and V is TRBV5-1, with D possibly being TRBD1 (6 bases). The germline V gene encodes CDR1 SGHRS and CDR2 YFSETQ. The ends were cut back, 2 bases at V and 0 bases at J, with 11 bases in the middle. The CDR3 runs 15 residues. The CDR3 DNA follows: TGCGCCAGCAGCTTCACAGGGTCGTACCAAGAGACCCAGTACTTC. Translated, it gives CASSFTGSYQETQYF.

The chain recombines TRBV6-4 with TRBJ1-6; TRBD1 agrees at 8 bases. V lost 6 bases, J lost 7 bases, and 11 bases stayed unmatched. This CDR3 is 16 amino acids long. Germline loops: CDR1 MRHNA, CDR2 SNTAGT. The CDR3 spells CASSPRGTGDNSPLHF. Written as DNA, the CDR3 is TGTGCCAGCAGCCCTAGGGGGACAGGCGACAATTCACCCCTCCACTTT.

This chain joins TRBV27 and TRBJ1-6; possibly TRBD1 for D (5 bases). Between the trimmed V and J ends, which lost 6 bases and 8 bases, there was a span of 11 bases. The CDR3 length is 13 residues. Germline CDR1 MNHEY, CDR2 SMNVEV (reference sequence). Here the CDR3 reads CASRPGFDSPLHF. The CDR3, as DNA: TGTGCCAGCAGACCAGGGTTCGATTCACCCCTCCACTTT.

The genes are TRBV7-4 and TRBJ1-2, with D perhaps TRBD1 (5 bases). The CDR3 is 17 residues long. Germline CDR1 SGHVT, CDR2 SQSDAQ. Trimming removed 1 base from V and 0 bases from J, with 15 bases in between. In nucleotides, the CDR3 is TGTGCCAGCAGCTTAGAGACAGTTTGCGAGACTAACTATGGCTACACCTTC. Its protein is CASSLETVCETNYGYTF. The full variable domain, with the rest looked up from reference TRBV7-4 and TRBJ1-2, is GAGVSQSPRYKVAKRGRDVALRCDSISGHVTLYWYRQTLGQGSEVLTYSQSDAQRDKSGRPSGRFSAERPERSVSTLKIQRTEQGDSAVYLCASSLETVCETNYGYTFGSGTRLTVV.

The gene calls are TRBV3-1 (or the pseudogene TRBV3-2) and TRBJ2-5; a possible D gene is TRBD2 (6 bases). V lost 7 bases and J lost 2, with 14 bases in between. Looked up from germline, CDR1 is LGHDT and CDR2 is YNNKEL (reference sequence). The CDR3 runs 14 residues. CDR3 nucleotides: TGTGCCAGCACTGGGACTGGGACGCAAGAGACCCAGTACTTC. Its protein is CASTGTGTQETQYF.

As for this clone: Other nucleotide sequences from this sample produce the same CDR3. CDR3 residues: CASSLAGTGTNEKLFF. The DNA for the CDR3 is TGTGCCAGCAGCTTGGCTGGGACAGGGACTAATGAAAAACTGTTTTTT. This chain uses TRBV7-9 with TRBJ1-4; 9 nucleotides align to TRBD1. This CDR3 contains 16 residues. CDR1 SEHNR and CDR2 FQNEAQ come from the germline V gene (reference sequence). V dropped 3 bases and J dropped 2; count of bases not matched to a gene: 4.

This clone was counted a single time. The chain employs TRBV2 and TRBJ2-1, with 8 bases identical to TRBD1. Looked up from germline, CDR1 is SNHLY and CDR2 is FYNNEI. This CDR3 is 15 amino acids long. V lost 6 bases to trimming and J lost 7 bases; unmatched junction nucleotides: 11. The CDR3 protein is CASRDRQGNRNEQFF. In nucleotides, the CDR3 is TGTGCCAGCAGGGATCGACAGGGGAATAGGAATGAGCAGTTCTTC.

The chain uses TRBV12-3 or TRBV12-4 and TRBJ1-1, with a tentative D call TRBD1 (6 bases). The CDR3 runs 13 residues. The V gene lost 3 bases and the J gene lost 4 bases, with 9 bases spanning the gap. Here the CDR3 reads CASSFGGPTEAFF. The CDR3 DNA reads TGTGCCAGCAGTTTCGGGGGGCCCACTGAAGCTTTCTTT.

V usage is TRBV2 and J usage is TRBJ2-1; D is uncertain. The CDR3 consists of 15 residues. In germline, CDR1 is SNHLY, CDR2 FYNNEI. The germline V and J ends were trimmed by 5 bases and 9 bases, with 20 bases remaining between them. CDR3 bases: TGTGCCAGCAGTCCCATTCAGAGTCGCAGCGCTGAGCAGTTCTTC. It encodes CASSPIQSRSAEQFF.

The chain links TRBV15 to TRBJ2-3, with D perhaps TRBD1 (6 bases). From germline, CDR1 is LNHNV and CDR2 YYDKDF (reference sequence). Trimming cost V 6 bases and J 5 bases, with 21 bases left between them. This CDR3 region has 16 residues. The CDR3 spells CATRDAGVSAGDTQYF. CDR3 DNA: TGTGCCACCAGAGACGCAGGGGTGTCTGCAGGAGATACGCAGTATTTT.

This sequence joins TRBV11-2 and TRBJ2-2; no clear D gene. The germline V gene encodes CDR1 SGHAT and CDR2 FQNNGV. V was shortened by 2 bases and J by 5 bases, with 6 bases between the two germline ends. The CDR3 runs to 13 residues. CDR3 region: CASSLSRTGELFF. CDR3 coding DNA: TGTGCCAGCAGCTTATCTAGAACCGGGGAGCTGTTTTTT.

The chain links TRBV3-1 (or the pseudogene TRBV3-2) to TRBJ1-2; D is ambiguous. Germline V gene lookup returns CDR1 LGHDT and CDR2 YNNKEL (reference sequence). Trimming shortened V by 3 bases and J by 12 bases, and 14 bases separated the two germline ends. The CDR3 spans 12 residues. CDR3: CASSQIYGIHTF. As DNA, the CDR3 is TGTGCCAGCAGCCAGATTTACGGTATCCACACCTTC.

The chain is built from TRBV13 and TRBJ2-7, with 7 positions matching TRBD2. Germline assignment: CDR1 PRHDT and CDR2 FYEKMQ (reference sequence). The V and J ends lost 1 base and 6 bases, in that order; junction bases with no gene match: 9. The CDR3 extends over 15 amino acids. The CDR3 region is CASSLVRERPREQYF. CDR3 nucleotide sequence: TGTGCCAGCAGCTTAGTGCGGGAGAGGCCCCGCGAGCAGTACTTC.

The CDR3 loop is CASSSRGGGEQFF. DNA of the CDR3: TGTGCCAGCAGCTCACGGGGGGGTGGTGAGCAGTTCTTC. This rearrangement joins TRBV7-8 to TRBJ2-1, with 8 positions matching TRBD2. The CDR3 runs to 13 residues. V gave up 4 bases and J gave up 9 bases; unmatched junction bases: 5. Germline CDR1 and CDR2: SGHVS and FQNEAQ.

The V and J genes are TRBV7-3 and TRBJ1-2, with no clear D. Trimming cost V 5 bases and J 8 bases, with 15 bases left between them. The CDR3 sequence is 13 residues long. The germline V gene has CDR1 SGHTA and CDR2 FQGTGA. CDR3 protein: CASSPSFREGYTF. The CDR3, as DNA: TGTGCCAGCAGCCCCTCCTTTAGGGAGGGCTACACCTTC.

This clone has just one count. The chain has TRBV2 and TRBJ1-1; 10 nucleotides match TRBD1. V lost 7 bases, J lost 10 bases, and 15 bases stayed unmatched. CDR3 size: 15 residues. The germline gives CDR1 SNHLY, CDR2 FYNNEI. The CDR3 loop reads CASILLTGTGDAAFF. CDR3 nucleotides: TGTGCCAGCATCCTCTTAACCGGGACAGGGGACGCAGCTTTCTTT.

The chain couples TRBV3-1 (or the pseudogene TRBV3-2) to TRBJ2-5, with D unresolved. The CDR3 is 15 residues long. Trimming took off 2 bases at V and 1 base at J, with 11 bases between the two ends. Germline CDR1 LGHDT, CDR2 YNNKEL (reference sequence). The CDR3 is CASSQMATFQETQYF. CDR3 nucleotides: TGTGCCAGCAGCCAAATGGCGACTTTCCAAGAGACCCAGTACTTC.

This clone was detected only a few times. This chain links TRBV5-1 with TRBJ2-1; D gene uncertain. The length of the CDR3 is 15 residues. V dropped 3 bases and J dropped 0 bases, with 10 bases sitting between them. CDR1 SGHRS and CDR2 YFSETQ come from the germline V gene. The CDR3 region is CASSSARFSYNEQFF. CDR3 nucleotides: TGCGCCAGCAGCTCCGCTAGGTTCTCCTACAATGAGCAGTTCTTC.

The chain links TRBV4-2 to TRBJ1-2; D is undetermined. V was cut by 2 bases and J by 2 bases, with 12 bases left in between. Germline loops: CDR1 LGHNA, CDR2 YNFKEQ. The length of the CDR3 is 15 residues. The chain's CDR3 is CASSQISAVNYGYTF. DNA of the CDR3: TGTGCCAGCAGCCAAATCTCGGCGGTAAACTATGGCTACACCTTC.

The rearrangement links TRBV5-4 to TRBJ2-2; TRBD2 is a possible D gene (5 bases). Trimming stripped 2 bases from V and 5 bases from J, with 13 bases between. CDR1 is SGHNT, CDR2 YYREEE, per germline (reference sequence). CDR3 length: 15 amino acids. This CDR3 is CASSFGLGGTGELFF. CDR3 bases: TGTGCCAGCAGCTTCGGTCTAGGAGGTACCGGGGAGCTGTTTTTT.

This clone was recorded once. The V call is TRBV7-2, the J call TRBJ1-2, with a possible D match to TRBD1 (5 bases). The CDR3 has 14 residues. Germline V gene sequence: CDR1 SGHTA, CDR2 FQGNSA. Trimming took 3 bases from V and 0 from J, leaving 8 bases between them. The CDR3 DNA is TGTGCCAGCAGCTTCGACAGAGCTAACTATGGCTACACCTTC. Its translation is CASSFDRANYGYTF.